This entry is about one T cell receptor (beta chain). The antigen is not known. Individual cDNA molecules each received unique molecular identifiers attached to them. TCRdb used MiXCR to reprocess the 5' RACE reads, holding one entry per CDR3 protein. The sample holds 57,000 or so distinct CDR3 sequences; roughly 5.3% are singletons and the top ten take 6.8%. The source of the sample is a study of early T cells in non-severe SARS-CoV-2 infection. The study, taken as a whole, reports: Anti-spike CD8 responses were favored in VDJdb matching, and private and CD4 specificities were missed.

The TCR sequence derives from an adult who was a healthcare worker with PCR-confirmed SARS-CoV-2 infection or an uninfected control (not recorded which). Sequenced sample: whole blood.

The CDR3 DNA follows: TGTGCCAGCAGCCCCAGTGCGGACAGGAGGAACACTGAAGCTTTCTTT. Its protein is CASSPSADRRNTEAFF. The chain links TRBV9 to TRBJ1-1; 7 nucleotides agree with TRBD1. This CDR3 is 16 amino acids long. CDR1 is SGDLS, CDR2 YYNGEE, per germline. The V gene end was trimmed by 4 bases and the J gene end by 1 base; junction bases not matched to a gene: 10. The full variable domain, with the rest looked up from reference TRBV9 and TRBJ1-1, is DSGVTQTPKHLITATGQRVTLRCSPRSGDLSVYWYQQSLDQGLQFLIQYYNGEERAKGNILERFSAQQFPDLHSELNLSSLELGDSALYFCASSPSADRRNTEAFFGQGTRLTVV.